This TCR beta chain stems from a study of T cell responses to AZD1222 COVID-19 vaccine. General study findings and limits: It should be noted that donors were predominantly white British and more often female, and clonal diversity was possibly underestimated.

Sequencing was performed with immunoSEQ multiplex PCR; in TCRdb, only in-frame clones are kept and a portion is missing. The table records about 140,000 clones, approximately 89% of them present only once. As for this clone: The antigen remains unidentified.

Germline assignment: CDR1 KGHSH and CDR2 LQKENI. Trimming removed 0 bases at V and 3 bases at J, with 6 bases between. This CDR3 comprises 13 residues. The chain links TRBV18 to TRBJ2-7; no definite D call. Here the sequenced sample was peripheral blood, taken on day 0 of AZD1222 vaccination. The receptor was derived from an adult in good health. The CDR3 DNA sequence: TGTGCCAGCTCACCACCAACCGGCTACGAGCAGTACTTC. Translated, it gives CASSPPTGYEQYF.